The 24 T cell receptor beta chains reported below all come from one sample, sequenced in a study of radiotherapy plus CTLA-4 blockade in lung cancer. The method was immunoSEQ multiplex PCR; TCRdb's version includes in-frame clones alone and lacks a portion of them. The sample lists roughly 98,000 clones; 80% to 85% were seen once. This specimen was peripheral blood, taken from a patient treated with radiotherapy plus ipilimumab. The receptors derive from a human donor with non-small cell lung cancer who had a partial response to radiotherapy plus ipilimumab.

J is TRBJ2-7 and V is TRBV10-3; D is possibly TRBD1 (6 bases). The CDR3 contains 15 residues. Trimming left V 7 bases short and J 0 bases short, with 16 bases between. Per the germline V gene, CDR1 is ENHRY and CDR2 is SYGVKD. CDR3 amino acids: CAINKGQTSSYEQYF. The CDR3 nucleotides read TGTGCCATCAACAAGGGACAAACGAGCTCCTACGAGCAGTACTTC.

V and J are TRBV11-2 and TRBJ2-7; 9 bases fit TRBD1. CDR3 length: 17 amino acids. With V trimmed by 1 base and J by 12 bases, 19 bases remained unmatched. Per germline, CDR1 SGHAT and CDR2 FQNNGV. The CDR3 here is CASSLAFTGGAEASRYF. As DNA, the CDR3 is TGTGCCAGCAGCTTAGCCTTTACAGGGGGCGCAGAAGCCTCGCGGTACTTC.

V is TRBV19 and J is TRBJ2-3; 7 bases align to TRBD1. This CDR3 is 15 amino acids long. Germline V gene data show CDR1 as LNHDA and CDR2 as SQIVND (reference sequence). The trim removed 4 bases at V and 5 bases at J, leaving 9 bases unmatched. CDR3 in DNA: TGTGCCAGTAGTAAACAGGGGCCCGGTGGAGATACGCAGTATTTT. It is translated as CASSKQGPGGDTQYF.

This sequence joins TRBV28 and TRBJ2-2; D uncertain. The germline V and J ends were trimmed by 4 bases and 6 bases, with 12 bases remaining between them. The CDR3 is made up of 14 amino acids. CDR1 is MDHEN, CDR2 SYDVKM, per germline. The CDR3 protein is CASSSPGFPGELFF. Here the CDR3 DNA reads TGTGCCAGCAGTTCTCCAGGTTTCCCCGGGGAGCTGTTTTTT.

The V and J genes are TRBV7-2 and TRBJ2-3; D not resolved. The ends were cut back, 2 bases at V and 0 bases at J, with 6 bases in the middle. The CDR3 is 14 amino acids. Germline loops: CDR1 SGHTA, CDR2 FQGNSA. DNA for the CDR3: TGTGCCAGCAGCTTAAGACATAGCACAGATACGCAGTATTTT. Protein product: CASSLRHSTDTQYF.

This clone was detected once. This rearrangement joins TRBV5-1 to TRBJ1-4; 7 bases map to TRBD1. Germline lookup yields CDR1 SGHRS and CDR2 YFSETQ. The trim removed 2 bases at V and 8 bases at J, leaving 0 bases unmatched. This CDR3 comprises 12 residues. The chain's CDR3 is CASSLQGEKLFF. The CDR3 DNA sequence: TGCGCCAGCAGCTTACAGGGGGAAAAACTGTTTTTT.

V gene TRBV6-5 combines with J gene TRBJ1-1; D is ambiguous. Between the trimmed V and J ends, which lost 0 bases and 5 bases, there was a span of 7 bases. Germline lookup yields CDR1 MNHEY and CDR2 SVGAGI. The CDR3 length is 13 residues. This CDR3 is CASSYSTRTEAFF. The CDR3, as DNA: TGTGCCAGCAGTTACTCGACGAGGACTGAAGCTTTCTTT.

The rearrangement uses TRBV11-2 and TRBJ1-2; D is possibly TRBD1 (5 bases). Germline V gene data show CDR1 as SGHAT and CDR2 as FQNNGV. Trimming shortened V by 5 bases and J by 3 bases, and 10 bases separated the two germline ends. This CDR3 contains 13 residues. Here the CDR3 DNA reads TGTGCCAGCAGCCATAGCAGGGACTATGGCTACACCTTC. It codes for CASSHSRDYGYTF.

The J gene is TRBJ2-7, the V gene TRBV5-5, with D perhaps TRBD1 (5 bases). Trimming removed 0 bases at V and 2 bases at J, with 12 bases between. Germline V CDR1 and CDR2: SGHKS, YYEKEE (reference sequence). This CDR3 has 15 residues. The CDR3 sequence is CASSLEAGSAYEQYF. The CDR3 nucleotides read TGTGCCAGCAGCTTGGAGGCAGGGTCGGCCTACGAGCAGTACTTC.

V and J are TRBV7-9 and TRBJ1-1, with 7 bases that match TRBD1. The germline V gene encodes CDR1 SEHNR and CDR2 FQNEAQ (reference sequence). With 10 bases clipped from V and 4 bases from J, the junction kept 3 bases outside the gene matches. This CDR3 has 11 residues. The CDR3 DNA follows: TGTGCCATTCCAGGGGGCACTGAAGCTTTCTTT. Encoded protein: CAIPGGTEAFF.

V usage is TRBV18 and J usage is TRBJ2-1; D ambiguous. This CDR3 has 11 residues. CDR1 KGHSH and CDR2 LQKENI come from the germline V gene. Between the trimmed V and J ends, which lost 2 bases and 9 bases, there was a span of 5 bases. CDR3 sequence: CASSPIGEQFF. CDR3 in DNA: TGTGCCAGCTCACCAATCGGTGAGCAGTTCTTC.

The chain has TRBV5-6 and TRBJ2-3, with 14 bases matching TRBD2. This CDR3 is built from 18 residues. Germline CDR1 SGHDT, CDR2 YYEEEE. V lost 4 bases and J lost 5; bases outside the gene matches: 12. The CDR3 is CASSPGRLAGGWEDTQYF. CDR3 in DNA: TGTGCCAGCAGCCCGGGGCGACTAGCGGGAGGGTGGGAAGATACGCAGTATTTT.

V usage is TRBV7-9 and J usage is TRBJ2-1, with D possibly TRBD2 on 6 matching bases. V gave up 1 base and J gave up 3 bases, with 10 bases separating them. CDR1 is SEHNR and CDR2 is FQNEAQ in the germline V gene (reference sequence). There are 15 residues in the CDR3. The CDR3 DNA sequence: TGTGCCAGCAGCTTAGTTAGCGGTTACTACAATGAGCAGTTCTTC. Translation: CASSLVSGYYNEQFF.

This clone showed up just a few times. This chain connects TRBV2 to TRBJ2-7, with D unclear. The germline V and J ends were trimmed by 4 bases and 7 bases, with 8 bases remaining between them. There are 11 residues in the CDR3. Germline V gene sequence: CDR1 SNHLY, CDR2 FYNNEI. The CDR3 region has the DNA TGTGCCAGCAGTGCGGAGTGGGAGCAGTACTTC. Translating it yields CASSAEWEQYF.

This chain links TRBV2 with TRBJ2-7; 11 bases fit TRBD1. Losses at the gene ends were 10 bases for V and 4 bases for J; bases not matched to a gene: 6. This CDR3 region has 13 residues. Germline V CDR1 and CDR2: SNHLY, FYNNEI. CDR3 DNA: TGTGCCACTTCCGGGACAGGGGGTTACGAGCAGTACTTC. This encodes CATSGTGGYEQYF.

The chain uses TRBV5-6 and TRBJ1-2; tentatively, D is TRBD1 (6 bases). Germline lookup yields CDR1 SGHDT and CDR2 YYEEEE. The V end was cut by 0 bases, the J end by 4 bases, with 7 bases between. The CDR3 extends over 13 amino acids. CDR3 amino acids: CASSLGTAYGYTF. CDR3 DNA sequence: TGTGCCAGCAGCTTGGGGACAGCCTATGGCTACACCTTC.

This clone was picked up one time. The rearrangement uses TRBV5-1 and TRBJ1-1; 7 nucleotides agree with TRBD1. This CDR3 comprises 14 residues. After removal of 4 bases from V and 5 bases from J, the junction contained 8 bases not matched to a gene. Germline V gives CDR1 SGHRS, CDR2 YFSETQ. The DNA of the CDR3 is TGCGCCAGCAGCCCAAACACAGGGGAGACTGAAGCTTTCTTT. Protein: CASSPNTGETEAFF.

As DNA, the CDR3 is TGTGCCAGCAGTTTAGCCCCGGGACAGGGGGGCGAGCAGTACTTC. Translation gives CASSLAPGQGGEQYF. The rearrangement joins TRBV27 to TRBJ2-7; 11 bases agree with TRBD1. The CDR3 runs to 15 residues. The germline V gene has CDR1 MNHEY and CDR2 SMNVEV (reference sequence). The J segment lost 6 bases and the V segment lost 2 bases, leaving 6 bases of the junction unmatched.

CDR3 region: CASSPNFNTEAFF. CDR3 nucleotide sequence: TGTGCCAGCAGCCCTAATTTCAACACTGAAGCTTTCTTT. The chain carries TRBV5-8 and TRBJ1-1; no clear D gene. Germline V lookup: CDR1 SGHTS, CDR2 YDEGEE. Trimming pared 4 bases from V and 2 bases from J, leaving 9 bases between. CDR3 length: 13 residues.

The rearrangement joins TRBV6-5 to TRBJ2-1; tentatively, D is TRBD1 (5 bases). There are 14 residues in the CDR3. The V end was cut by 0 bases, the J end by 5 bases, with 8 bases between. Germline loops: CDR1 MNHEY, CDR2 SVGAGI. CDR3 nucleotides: TGTGCCAGCAGTTACTCGACAGTACACAATGAGCAGTTCTTC. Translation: CASSYSTVHNEQFF.

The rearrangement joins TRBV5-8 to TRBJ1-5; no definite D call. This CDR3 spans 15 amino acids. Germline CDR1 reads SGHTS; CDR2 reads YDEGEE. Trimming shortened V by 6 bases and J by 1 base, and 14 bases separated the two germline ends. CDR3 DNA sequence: TGTGCCAGCACCGGAGGAGGGAGGAGCAATCAGCCCCAGCATTTT. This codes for CASTGGGRSNQPQHF.

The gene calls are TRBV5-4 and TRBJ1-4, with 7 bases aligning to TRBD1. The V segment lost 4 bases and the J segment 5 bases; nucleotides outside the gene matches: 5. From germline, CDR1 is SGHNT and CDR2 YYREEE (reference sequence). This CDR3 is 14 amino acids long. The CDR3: CASSGQGENEKLFF. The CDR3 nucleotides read TGTGCCAGCAGCGGGCAGGGGGAGAATGAAAAACTGTTTTTT.

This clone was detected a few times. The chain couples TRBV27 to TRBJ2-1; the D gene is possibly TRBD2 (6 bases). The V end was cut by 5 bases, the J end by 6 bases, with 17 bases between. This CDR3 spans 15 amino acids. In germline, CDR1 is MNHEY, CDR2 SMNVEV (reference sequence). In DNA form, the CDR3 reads TGTGCCAGCAGTCCTAGCTGGAGGGCCTCCAATGAGCAGTTCTTC. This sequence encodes CASSPSWRASNEQFF.

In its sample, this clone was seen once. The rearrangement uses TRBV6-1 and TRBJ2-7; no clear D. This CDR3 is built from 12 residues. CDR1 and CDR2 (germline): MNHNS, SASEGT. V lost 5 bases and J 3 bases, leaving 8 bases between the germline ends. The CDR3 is CASSRLYYEQYF. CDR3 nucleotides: TGTGCCAGCAGTCGACTGTACTACGAGCAGTACTTC.